This T cell receptor (beta chain) was recovered during a study of T cells after yellow fever vaccination. Study findings and constraints: At around 96% for CD4 and about 91% for CD8, most primary-vaccination clones showed up again after the booster.

The CDR3 spans 15 residues. CDR1 and CDR2 from the germline V gene are SGHTA and FQGNSA. Trimming removed 3 bases at V and 8 bases at J, with 17 bases between. Synthesis of TCR cDNA relied on 5'RACE template switching, which attached a universal primer site and UMIs. In TCRdb, the 5' RACE reads were re-called with MiXCR into one record per CDR3 protein. This sample carries approximately 140,000 distinct CDR3 sequences, more than 6% of them seen once, and the ten largest clones take 0.55% to 0.9%. This clonotype appeared many times. Its antigen is unknown. This TCR was sampled from a man aged 25 to 45 who received the YFV17D yellow fever vaccine. The chain joins TRBV7-2 to TRBJ2-1; D is unclear. The source was CD4+ T cells sorted from PBMCs, collected 5 days after the yellow fever booster vaccination. CDR3 in DNA: TGTGCCAGCAGCTTGACACAGTCCTCCGTCGATGAGCAGTTCTTC. It is translated as CASSLTQSSVDEQFF.